A single sample is the source of the 21 T cell receptor beta chains below, sequenced in a study of T cells in Graves' hyperthyroidism and ophthalmopathy. Authors of the study amplified TCR beta CDR3 regions from RNA transcripts. HTBI primers drove first-round RT-PCR of the TCR CDR3. TCRdb analysed the multiplex PCR reads with MiXCR anew, one entry per CDR3 protein. The sample has tens of thousands of distinct CDR3 sequences; around half are singletons. The sample taken for sequencing was blood. Receptors originate from a woman aged 45 to 65 with Graves' hyperthyroidism that later progressed to Graves' ophthalmopathy.

Turning to this clonotype: At one end, the junction sequence differs from germline, possibly due to a read error. The chain links TRBV2 to TRBJ2-5; D is undetermined. Germline CDR1 is SNHLY and CDR2 is FYNNEI. The CDR3 length is 13 residues. The CDR3 DNA reads as TGTGCCAGCAGTGGGGAACGTCGAGAGGCCCAGTACTTC. Its protein is CASSGERREAQYF.

The chain employs TRBV3-1 and TRBJ2-1; the D call may be TRBD1 or TRBD2 (6 bases each). Germline CDR1 reads LGHDT; CDR2 reads YNNKEL (reference sequence). The V and J ends lost 3 bases and 4 bases respectively, with 16 bases between them. This CDR3 comprises 16 residues. As DNA, the CDR3 is TGTGCCAGCAGCCAGGGGGCCGGGGGTGCATACAATGAGCAGTTCTTC. It codes for CASSQGAGGAYNEQFF.

The rearrangement links TRBV5-6 to TRBJ2-1, with TRBD2 matching 8 bases. The germline V gene has CDR1 SGHDT and CDR2 YYEEEE. The junction had 12 bases not matched to a gene; V was cut back by 2 bases and J by 8 bases. The CDR3 contains 16 residues. Here the CDR3 DNA reads TGTGCCAGCAGCTTCCCGGAAGCGGGAGTTCTAGATGAGCAGTTCTTC. It yields the protein CASSFPEAGVLDEQFF.

The rearrangement joins TRBV29-1 to TRBJ2-5; maybe TRBD2 (6 bases). CDR3 length: 14 amino acids. Trimming took off 3 bases at V and 2 bases at J, with 13 bases between the two ends. The germline V gene encodes CDR1 SQVTM and CDR2 ANQGSEA. In nucleotides, the CDR3 is TGCAGCGTTGAGGGGGGTTTCGGGCAAGAGACCCAGTACTTC. It codes for CSVEGGFGQETQYF.

The J gene is TRBJ1-5, the V gene TRBV7-2; unclear D gene. The CDR3 sequence is 14 residues long. V lost 3 bases and J 11 bases, leaving 17 bases between the germline ends. The germline CDR1 and CDR2 sequences are SGHTA and FQGNSA. CDR3 DNA sequence: TGTGCCAGCAGCTTGTCTTGGGGAGATGAGACCCAGCATTTT. It specifies CASSLSWGDETQHF.

At least ten counts were recorded for this clonotype. The rearrangement links TRBV20-1 to TRBJ2-6, with a possible D match to TRBD2 (5 bases). The germline V and J ends were trimmed by 3 bases and 4 bases, with 10 bases remaining between them. The CDR3 has 14 residues. Germline CDR1 reads DFQATT; CDR2 reads SNEGSKA (reference sequence). The CDR3 sequence is CSASAVAGANVLTF. The CDR3 coding sequence is TGCAGTGCTAGCGCCGTAGCGGGGGCCAACGTCCTGACTTTC.

In its sample, this clonotype was seen once. The missing conserved phenylalanine or tryptophan at the end of this CDR3 makes a read error likely. This chain connects TRBV29-1 to TRBJ2-7; possible D gene TRBD2, 6 bases. The DNA matches TRBJ2-1 better at its end, which makes the J call doubtful. CDR3 size: 14 residues. CDR1 is SQVTM and CDR2 is ANQGSEA in the germline V gene. In DNA form, the CDR3 reads TGCAGCGTTGAAGGGGCGGGAACTGGCAATGAGCAGTTCTGC. It translates to CSVEGAGTGNEQFC.

This clonotype was detected once. The rearrangement joins TRBV15 to TRBJ1-1; 8 bases fit TRBD1. V shed 8 bases and J 3 bases; nucleotides not matched to a gene: 5. This CDR3 contains 13 residues. Per the germline V gene, CDR1 is LNHNV and CDR2 is YYDKDF (reference sequence). CDR3 coding DNA: TGTGCCACCGTCGGACAGGGCGACACTGAAGCTTTCTTT. It specifies CATVGQGDTEAFF.

This rearrangement joins TRBV2 to TRBJ1-1; TRBD1 is a possible D gene (5 bases). Germline V lookup: CDR1 SNHLY, CDR2 FYNNEI. The length of the CDR3 is 15 residues. Trimming cost V 9 bases and J 3 bases, with 20 bases left between them. DNA for the CDR3: TGTGCCAGTAGGTGGTCGGGGGAGGCTTACACTGAAGCTTTCTTT. As protein: CASRWSGEAYTEAFF.

This clonotype occurred many times. The V and J genes are TRBV5-1 and TRBJ2-1, with 7 bases identical to TRBD1. The length of the CDR3 is 14 residues. The J segment lost 7 bases and the V segment lost 0 bases, leaving 4 bases of the junction unmatched. The germline V gene encodes CDR1 SGHRS and CDR2 YFSETQ. The DNA for the CDR3 is TGCGCCAGCAGCTTGGAGTACAGGGGTAATGAGCAGTTCTTC. Protein: CASSLEYRGNEQFF.

This clonotype was observed at least ten times. The genes are TRBV9 and TRBJ1-1, with unresolved D. Trimming left V 0 bases short and J 4 bases short, with 10 bases between. From germline, CDR1 is SGDLS and CDR2 YYNGEE. This CDR3 is 14 amino acids long. CDR3 amino acids: CASSVGADATEAFF. CDR3 bases: TGTGCCAGCAGCGTAGGGGCAGACGCCACTGAAGCTTTCTTT.

On this clonotype itself: The CDR3 does not close with the conserved phenylalanine or tryptophan, likely indicating a read error. The J gene is TRBJ2-1, the V gene TRBV4-1, with D uncertain. V was clipped by 6 bases and J by 10 bases, with 10 bases between them. The germline CDR1 and CDR2 sequences are MGHRA and YSYEKL. The length of the CDR3 is 11 residues. This CDR3 reads CASSQSREQFL. CDR3 nucleotide sequence: TGCGCCAGCAGTCAATCGCGGGAGCAGTTCTTG.

This clonotype was counted many times. The gene calls are TRBV6-6 and TRBJ1-5; no definite D call. Per the germline V gene, CDR1 is MNHNY and CDR2 is SVGAGI (reference sequence). V lost 7 bases, J lost 4 bases, and 14 bases lay in between. The length of the CDR3 is 14 residues. The CDR3 bases are TGTGCCAGCATGATTTTCCCCGATAATCAGCCCCAGCATTTT. Translation: CASMIFPDNQPQHF.

V usage is TRBV7-6 and J usage is TRBJ2-2, with no clear D. The V end was cut by 2 bases, the J end by 5 bases, with 0 bases between. The CDR3 consists of 11 residues. CDR1 is SGHVS and CDR2 is FNYEAQ in the germline V gene. The CDR3 nucleotides are TGTGCCAGCAGCTTAACCGGGGAGCTGTTTTTT. This encodes CASSLTGELFF.

This clonotype was seen at least ten times. The chain joins TRBV5-1 to TRBJ1-6; D perhaps matches TRBD1 (6 bases). Germline V gene lookup returns CDR1 SGHRS and CDR2 YFSETQ. The V end was cut by 3 bases, the J end by 7 bases, with 17 bases between. The CDR3 loop spans 16 amino acids. CDR3 amino acids: CASSSTGTTDNSPLHF. The DNA for the CDR3 is TGCGCCAGCAGCTCCACCGGGACAACGGACAATTCACCCCTCCACTTT.

This clonotype was seen repeatedly, ten times or more. The chain joins TRBV19 to TRBJ1-1, with D unclear. Germline V gene data show CDR1 as LNHDA and CDR2 as SQIVND (reference sequence). The CDR3 is made up of 16 amino acids. V lost 1 base, J lost 3 bases, and 15 bases lay in between. The CDR3 protein is CASSIGLGREDTEAFF. CDR3 nucleotides: TGTGCCAGTAGTATAGGATTAGGTCGTGAGGACACTGAAGCTTTCTTT.

This clonotype came up a few times. Being one base from a much bigger clone, this may be a read error. CDR3 sequence reads: CASSLWGLAGGNAGELFF. DNA for the CDR3: TGTGCCAGCAGTTTATGGGGACTAGCGGGAGGGAACGCCGGGGAGCTGTTTTTT. V and J are TRBV12-3 or TRBV12-4 and TRBJ2-2; 16 nucleotides line up with TRBD2. The CDR3 runs to 18 residues.

V is TRBV20-1 and J is TRBJ2-3; 10 bases agree with TRBD2. With 5 bases clipped from V and 11 bases from J, the junction kept 16 bases outside the gene matches. Per the germline V gene, CDR1 is DFQATT and CDR2 is SNEGSKA (reference sequence). The CDR3 covers 15 residues. CDR3 sequence: CSAGGSGRVYNEQYF. The CDR3 DNA reads TGCAGTGCTGGAGGGAGCGGGAGGGTATACAATGAGCAGTATTTT.

The rearrangement joins TRBV10-3 to TRBJ2-3; TRBD2 matches at 16 bases. Germline lookup yields CDR1 ENHRY and CDR2 SYGVKD. The CDR3 extends over 16 amino acids. V shed 7 bases, J shed 5 bases, and the junction held 6 bases outside the gene matches. The CDR3 sequence is CAITGTSGRARDTQYF. CDR3 nucleotide sequence: TGTGCCATCACCGGGACTAGCGGGAGGGCCAGAGATACGCAGTATTTT.

This clonotype came up many times. V and J are TRBV12-3 or TRBV12-4 and TRBJ2-2, with unresolved D. V was clipped by 3 bases and J by 4 bases, with 12 bases between them. The CDR3 has 15 residues. The CDR3 DNA follows: TGTGCCAGCAGTTTTTCTGGCGGTAGCACCGGGGAGCTGTTTTTT. The encoded protein is CASSFSGGSTGELFF.

This sequence joins TRBV7-2 and TRBJ1-5; D is uncertain. The CDR3 spans 16 residues. Germline V gene lookup returns CDR1 SGHTA and CDR2 FQGNSA. V lost 4 bases, J lost 11 bases, and 24 bases lay in between. DNA for the CDR3: TGTGCCAGCAGCTCCCGGGCGGCGGGAGCATGGGAGACCCAGCATTTT. This sequence encodes CASSSRAAGAWETQHF.